The 18 T cell receptor beta chains below were found in one sample sequenced in a study of regulatory T cells in long-lasting Graves disease. Sample time point: persistent/refractory GD, antithyroid drugs over 5 years with positive TRAb. With RNA extracted from PBMCs as input, the TCR library was made. Construction of the TCR beta libraries employed iRepertoire HTBI primers in conjunction with Arm-PCR of CDR3 regions. TCRdb re-derived calls from the multiplex PCR reads in MiXCR, one entry per CDR3 protein. The sample lists a few hundred thousand distinct CDR3 sequences, about 22% occurring once. Sample: peripheral blood mononuclear cells (PBMCs), taken when the disease was refractory, from a patient treated with antithyroid drugs. These receptors were collected from a female donor with Graves disease.

This clonotype was recorded at least ten times. The chain carries TRBV28 and TRBJ1-5; D might be TRBD1 (5 bases). CDR3 length: 15 amino acids. Germline lookup yields CDR1 MDHEN and CDR2 SYDVKM. Trimming left V 6 bases short and J 1 base short, with 13 bases between. The CDR3 loop is CASSLPQGSNQPQHF. The CDR3 nucleotides read TGTGCCAGCAGCCTTCCCCAGGGAAGCAATCAGCCCCAGCATTTT.

This clonotype was seen at least ten times. This sequence joins TRBV27 and TRBJ1-4, with 9 bases fitting TRBD1. Unmatched junction bases numbered 2, after V lost 6 bases and J lost 3 bases. The length of the CDR3 is 14 residues. Germline V lookup: CDR1 MNHEY, CDR2 SMNVEV (reference sequence). CDR3 region: CASRRTGANEKLFF. The CDR3 DNA reads as TGTGCCAGCAGGAGGACAGGGGCTAATGAAAAACTGTTTTTT.

There are a few counts of this clonotype. J is TRBJ2-2 and V is TRBV7-2, with 10 bases that match TRBD1. Trimming took 0 bases from V and 7 from J; bases not matched to a gene: 2. This CDR3 is built from 15 residues. CDR1 and CDR2 from the germline V gene are SGHTA and FQGNSA. CDR3 DNA sequence: TGTGCCAGCAGCTTAGCGGGACAGGGGAACGGGGAGCTGTTTTTT. Translation gives CASSLAGQGNGELFF.

The gene calls are TRBV7-9 and TRBJ2-4; 9 positions match TRBD2. CDR3 size: 21 residues. Germline V gives CDR1 SEHNR, CDR2 FQNEAQ (reference sequence). After removal of 3 bases from V and 3 bases from J, the junction contained 21 bases not matched to a gene. The CDR3 loop is CASSLGRGGGGESNVKNIQYF. The CDR3 coding sequence is TGTGCCAGCAGCTTGGGCCGCGGGGGGGGCGGTGAATCGAACGTCAAAAACATTCAGTACTTC.

Ten or more counts support this clonotype. The CDR3 loop is CASSPQAGYGYTF. The CDR3 coding sequence is TGTGCCAGCAGTCCCCAGGCCGGCTATGGCTACACCTTC. V usage is TRBV28 and J usage is TRBJ1-2; unclear D gene. The germline gives CDR1 MDHEN, CDR2 SYDVKM. The CDR3 has 13 residues. V was trimmed by 5 bases and J by 4 bases, leaving 11 bases between them.

This chain uses TRBV7-9 with TRBJ1-5, with TRBD1 matching 7 bases. V trimming: 5 bases; J trimming: 0 bases; junction bases outside the gene matches: 16. From germline, CDR1 is SEHNR and CDR2 FQNEAQ (reference sequence). The CDR3 has 19 residues. CDR3 protein: CASSPLAPDRINSNQPQHF. Here the CDR3 DNA reads TGTGCCAGCAGCCCCCTCGCACCGGACAGGATTAATAGCAATCAGCCCCAGCATTTT.

This clonotype was recorded many times. This chain joins TRBV6-5 and TRBJ2-7; 7 bases agree with TRBD2. CDR3 size: 15 residues. Per the germline V gene, CDR1 is MNHEY and CDR2 is SVGAGI. V shed 4 bases, J shed 2 bases, and the junction held 8 bases outside the gene matches. This chain's CDR3 is CASSSRSGPPYEQYF. CDR3 DNA sequence: TGTGCCAGCAGTTCCCGTAGCGGGCCTCCCTACGAGCAGTACTTC.

This clonotype was found many times. The CDR3 bases are TGTGCCACCCGGGGGCCTGGTTCGCGCGAGCAGTACTTC. Its protein product is CATRGPGSREQYF. This chain connects TRBV28 to TRBJ2-7, with D perhaps given as TRBD1 or TRBD2 (6 bases each). This CDR3 spans 13 amino acids. Deletions cut 10 bases from V and 6 bases from J, with 19 bases between. CDR1 is MDHEN, CDR2 SYDVKM, per germline.

This clonotype was counted between two and nine times. This clone may be a read error of a much larger clone one base away. The final CDR3 position lacks the conserved phenylalanine or tryptophan, pointing to a likely read error. This chain connects TRBV20-1 to TRBJ1-4; D gene ambiguous. V was clipped by 1 base and J by 6 bases, with 9 bases between them. Germline V gene data show CDR1 as DFQATT and CDR2 as SNEGSKA (reference sequence). The CDR3 runs 13 residues. CDR3 coding DNA: TGCAGTGCTAGAGGTGAACCCGATGAAAAACTGTTTTCT. The encoded protein is CSARGEPDEKLFS.

This clonotype was detected only a few times. This clone may be a read error of a much larger clone one base away. V usage is TRBV29-1 and J usage is TRBJ2-5, with D uncertain. CDR1 and CDR2 (germline): SQVTM, ANQGSEA. The CDR3 is made up of 13 amino acids. Trimming took 7 bases from V and 0 from J, leaving 12 bases between them. Here the CDR3 DNA reads TGCAGCGATGACAACTTCGACCAAGAGACCCAGTACTTC. As protein: CSDDNFDQETQYF.

Ten or more counts support this clonotype. This chain joins TRBV28 and TRBJ2-7, with TRBD2 matching over 16 bases. Germline CDR1 is MDHEN and CDR2 is SYDVKM. The CDR3 loop spans 17 amino acids. The ends lost 4 bases at V and 7 bases at J; junction bases unmatched: 10. DNA for the CDR3: TGTGCCAGCAGTTCACCGGGACTAGCGGGAGGGCCGAAAGAGCAGTACTTC. Its translation: CASSSPGLAGGPKEQYF.

This clonotype was picked up many times. The rearrangement uses TRBV2 and TRBJ2-7; D is undetermined. This CDR3 has 13 amino acids. With 3 bases removed from V and 2 bases from J, the gap between germline ends came to 8 bases. Germline CDR1 SNHLY, CDR2 FYNNEI. As DNA, the CDR3 is TGTGCCAGCAGTGACTACAGACCCTACGAGCAGTACTTC. Its protein is CASSDYRPYEQYF.

This clonotype was detected many times. V and J are TRBV28 and TRBJ2-4; TRBD1 agrees at 8 bases. CDR3 length: 15 residues. The ends lost 1 base at V and 5 bases at J; junction bases unmatched: 4. The V gene's germline CDR1 is MDHEN and CDR2 SYDVKM. This chain's CDR3 is CASSLFGTGENIQYF. CDR3 DNA sequence: TGTGCCAGCAGTTTATTTGGGACAGGTGAAAACATTCAGTACTTC.

V and J are TRBV12-3 or TRBV12-4 and TRBJ2-6, with D possibly being TRBD1 or TRBD2 (6 bases each). CDR3 length: 13 residues. The chain's CDR3 is CAGGQDGANVLTF. The CDR3 DNA sequence: TGTGCGGGGGGACAAGATGGGGCCAACGTCCTGACTTTC.

This clonotype was seen many times. The chain joins TRBV6-5 to TRBJ2-7; D assignment may be TRBD1 or TRBD2 (5 bases each). Trimming stripped 2 bases from V and 0 bases from J, with 11 bases between. CDR3 length equals 15 residues. Germline CDR1 MNHEY, CDR2 SVGAGI. The CDR3 region is CASSYGRDPSYEQYF. CDR3 DNA sequence: TGTGCCAGCAGTTACGGAAGGGACCCCTCCTACGAGCAGTACTTC.

A few counts support this clonotype. The rearrangement uses TRBV11-2 and TRBJ2-2; D gene ambiguous. Germline V gene sequence: CDR1 SGHAT, CDR2 FQNNGV. With 6 bases removed from V and 1 base from J, the gap between germline ends came to 9 bases. CDR3 length: 14 residues. The CDR3 nucleotides read TGTGCCAGCAGAGTAGGTCAGAACACCGGGGAGCTGTTTTTT. Protein product: CASRVGQNTGELFF. Drawing the rest from reference TRBV11-2 and TRBJ2-2, the complete variable domain is EAGVAQSPRYKIIEKRQSVAFWCNPISGHATLYWYQQILGQGPKLLIQFQNNGVVDDSQLPKDRFSAERLKGVDSTLKIQPAKLEDSAVYLCASRVGQNTGELFFGEGSRLTVL.

Only a few counts were recorded for this clonotype. The chain combines TRBV9 with TRBJ2-4, with D perhaps TRBD1 (6 bases). With 0 bases removed from V and 6 bases from J, the gap between germline ends came to 13 bases. Germline assignment: CDR1 SGDLS and CDR2 YYNGEE. CDR3 length equals 15 residues. CDR3 in DNA: TGTGCCAGCAGCGTAGAGGCAGGGGCCGGAAACATTCAGTACTTC. This sequence encodes CASSVEAGAGNIQYF.

The V call is TRBV7-9, the J call TRBJ2-7; TRBD1 agrees at 8 bases. The CDR3 sequence is 17 residues long. Trimming at V came to 3 bases and at J to 3 bases, leaving 13 bases not matched to a gene. The V gene's germline CDR1 is SEHNR and CDR2 FQNEAQ (reference sequence). In nucleotides, the CDR3 is TGTGCCAGCAGCTTGGAGGGACAGGACCTTTACTTCTACGAGCAGTACTTC. Amino acid sequence: CASSLEGQDLYFYEQYF.